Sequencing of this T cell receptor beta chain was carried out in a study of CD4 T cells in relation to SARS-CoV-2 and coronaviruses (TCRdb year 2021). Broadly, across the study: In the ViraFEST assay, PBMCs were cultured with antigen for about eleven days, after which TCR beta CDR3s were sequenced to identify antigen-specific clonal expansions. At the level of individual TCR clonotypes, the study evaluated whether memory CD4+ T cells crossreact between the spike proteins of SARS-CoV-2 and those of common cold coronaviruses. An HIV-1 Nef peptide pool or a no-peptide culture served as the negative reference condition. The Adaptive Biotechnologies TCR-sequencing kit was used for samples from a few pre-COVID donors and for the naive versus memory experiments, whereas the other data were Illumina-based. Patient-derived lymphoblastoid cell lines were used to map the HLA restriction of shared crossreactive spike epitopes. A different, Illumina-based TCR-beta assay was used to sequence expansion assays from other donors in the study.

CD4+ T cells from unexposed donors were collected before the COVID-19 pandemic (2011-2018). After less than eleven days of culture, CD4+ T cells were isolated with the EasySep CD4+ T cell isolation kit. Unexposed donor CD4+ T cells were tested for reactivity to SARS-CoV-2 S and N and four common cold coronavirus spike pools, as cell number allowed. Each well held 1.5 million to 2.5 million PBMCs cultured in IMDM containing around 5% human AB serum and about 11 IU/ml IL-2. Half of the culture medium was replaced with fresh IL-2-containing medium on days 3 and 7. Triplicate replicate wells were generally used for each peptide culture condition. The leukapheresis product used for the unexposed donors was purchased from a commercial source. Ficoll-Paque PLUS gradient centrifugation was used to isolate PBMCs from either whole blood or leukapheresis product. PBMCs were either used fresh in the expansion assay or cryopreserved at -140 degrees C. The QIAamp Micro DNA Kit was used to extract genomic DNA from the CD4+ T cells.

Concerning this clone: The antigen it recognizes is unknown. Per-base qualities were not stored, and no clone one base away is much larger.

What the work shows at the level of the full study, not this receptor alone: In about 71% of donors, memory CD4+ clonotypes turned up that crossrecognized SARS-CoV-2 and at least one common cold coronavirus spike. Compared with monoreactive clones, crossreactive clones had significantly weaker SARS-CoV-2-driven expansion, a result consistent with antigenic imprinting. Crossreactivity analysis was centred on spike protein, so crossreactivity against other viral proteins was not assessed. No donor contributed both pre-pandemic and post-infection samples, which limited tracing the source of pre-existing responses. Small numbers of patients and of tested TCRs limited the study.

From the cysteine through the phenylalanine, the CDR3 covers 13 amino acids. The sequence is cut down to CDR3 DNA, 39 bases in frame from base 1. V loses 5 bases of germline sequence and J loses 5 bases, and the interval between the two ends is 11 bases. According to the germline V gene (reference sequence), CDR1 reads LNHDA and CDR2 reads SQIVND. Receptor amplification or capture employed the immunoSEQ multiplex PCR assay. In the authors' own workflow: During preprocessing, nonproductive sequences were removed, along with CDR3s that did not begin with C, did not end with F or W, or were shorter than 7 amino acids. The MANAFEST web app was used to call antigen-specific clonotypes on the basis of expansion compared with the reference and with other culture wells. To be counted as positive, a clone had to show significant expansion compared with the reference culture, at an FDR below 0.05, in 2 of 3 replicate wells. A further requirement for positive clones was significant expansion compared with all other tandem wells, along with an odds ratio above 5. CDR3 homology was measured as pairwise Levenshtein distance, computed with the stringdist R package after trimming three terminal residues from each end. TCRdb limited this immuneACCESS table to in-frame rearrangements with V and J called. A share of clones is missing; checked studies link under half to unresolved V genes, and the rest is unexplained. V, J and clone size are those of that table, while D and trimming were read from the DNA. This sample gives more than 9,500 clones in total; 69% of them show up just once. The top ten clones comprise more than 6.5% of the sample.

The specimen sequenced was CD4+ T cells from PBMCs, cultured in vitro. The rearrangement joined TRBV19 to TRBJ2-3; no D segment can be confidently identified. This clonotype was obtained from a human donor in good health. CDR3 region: CASSARPVDTQYF. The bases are TGTGCCAGTAGTGCCCGACCGGTAGATACGCAGTATTTT.